The T cell receptor (beta chain) described here comes from a study of PD-L1 blockade in urothelial cancer. Study summary: Prior exposure to chemotherapy in patients amounted to 0 to 3 regimens received.

Only in-frame clones appear in the TCRdb table, and some are missing; sequencing was by immunoSEQ multiplex PCR. The profile covers about 76,000 clones, with around 90% appearing a single time and 0.87% taken by the ten largest. V was cut by 3 bases and J by 0 bases, with 21 bases left in between. The CDR3 length is 19 residues. Germline V lookup: CDR1 LNHNV, CDR2 YYDKDF (reference sequence). The time point: peripheral blood 6 weeks after treatment start. Locally advanced or metastatic urothelial carcinoma affected all patients. Each patient gave between 1 and 8 samples, pretreatment and on-treatment. Study-wide results and limits: By 3 weeks, tumor-associated blood clones had expanded more in durable-benefit patients.

This clone was counted a single time. Its antigen is as yet unknown. The chain has TRBV15 and TRBJ1-5; TRBD1 might be the D (6 bases). This clonotype originated in a woman older than 75 with urothelial cancer. The source was PBMCs, collected around atezolizumab (anti-PD-L1) treatment. The CDR3 region is CATSRSDRLTSYSNQPQHF. DNA of the CDR3: TGTGCCACCAGCAGGTCGGACAGACTCACCAGCTATAGCAATCAGCCCCAGCATTTT.